This TCR beta chain was observed in a study of blood T cell repertoires in COVID-19. Across the study: There were acute and convalescent COVID-19 samples, and they came from the United States, Italy and Spain. PBMCs, B-cell-depleted T cells, or T cells provided the cDNA or gDNA that made up the material.

The ends were cut back, 3 bases at V and 2 bases at J, with 7 bases in the middle. Germline V gene data show CDR1 as LNHDA and CDR2 as SQIVND (reference sequence). This CDR3 region has 14 residues. In the authors' workflow: Amplifying reference gene primers gave estimates of nucleated cell counts. Generated by immunoSEQ multiplex PCR, the TCRdb table keeps only in-frame clones and is missing some. The D gene and trimming were derived from the DNA, and the V and J assignments and clone size from that table. Altogether 200,000 to 250,000 clones are present, 89% being singletons, with the ten largest covering 6.5%.

The rearrangement joins TRBV19 to TRBJ2-2; D not certain. The receptor comes from a man in his 60s who had recovered from COVID-19. The specimen sequenced was peripheral blood. CDR3 amino acids: CASSILHNTGELFF. The CDR3 nucleotides are TGTGCCAGTAGTATTTTACATAACACCGGGGAGCTGTTTTTT.